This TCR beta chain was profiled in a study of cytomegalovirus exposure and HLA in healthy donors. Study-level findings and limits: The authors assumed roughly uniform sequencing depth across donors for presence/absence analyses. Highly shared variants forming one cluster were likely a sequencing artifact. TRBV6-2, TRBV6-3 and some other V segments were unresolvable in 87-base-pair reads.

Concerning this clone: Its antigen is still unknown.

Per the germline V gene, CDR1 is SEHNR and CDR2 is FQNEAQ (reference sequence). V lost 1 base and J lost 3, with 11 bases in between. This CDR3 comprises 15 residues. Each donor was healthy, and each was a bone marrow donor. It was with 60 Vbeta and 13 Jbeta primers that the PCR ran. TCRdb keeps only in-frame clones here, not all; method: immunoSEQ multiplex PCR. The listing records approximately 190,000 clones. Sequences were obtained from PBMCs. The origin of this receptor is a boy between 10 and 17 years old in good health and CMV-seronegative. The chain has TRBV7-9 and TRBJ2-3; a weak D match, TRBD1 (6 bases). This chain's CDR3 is CASSLVRGGTDTQYF. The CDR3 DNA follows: TGTGCCAGCAGCTTAGTCAGGGGTGGGACAGATACGCAGTATTTT.